The 19 T cell receptor beta chains below come from one sample, sequenced in a study of cytomegalovirus exposure and HLA in healthy donors. Vbeta (60) and Jbeta (13) primers were used in the PCR. Only in-frame clones appear in the TCRdb table, and some are missing; sequencing was by immunoSEQ multiplex PCR. The sample consists of about 120,000 clones, roughly three fifths of them appearing once. Sequencing was carried out using PBMCs. The receptors shown here come from a man in his forties or fifties in good health and CMV-seropositive.

The chain carries TRBV28 and TRBJ2-2, with D maybe TRBD2 (6 bases). The CDR3 is 14 amino acids. The germline V gene has CDR1 MDHEN and CDR2 SYDVKM. V lost 7 bases and J 5 bases, leaving 14 bases between the germline ends. CDR3 sequence: CASTGGARTGELFF. DNA for the CDR3: TGTGCCAGCACAGGAGGGGCGCGAACCGGGGAGCTGTTTTTT.

CDR3: CASSPDPSGRPSSYNEQFF. CDR3 DNA: TGTGCCAGCAGCCCCGACCCTAGCGGGAGGCCGAGCTCCTACAATGAGCAGTTCTTC. This chain uses TRBV5-6 with TRBJ2-1; 11 bases agree with TRBD2. Germline lookup yields CDR1 SGHDT and CDR2 YYEEEE. The CDR3 consists of 19 residues. Trimming cost V 4 bases and J 0 bases; bases outside gene matches: 12.

This clone has more than one count but fewer than ten. In DNA form, the CDR3 reads TGTGCCAGCACCGGGGTAGGCGGCTGGGAAAAACTGTTTTTT. As protein: CASTGVGGWEKLFF. The chain links TRBV6-1 to TRBJ1-4; D uncertain. Per germline, CDR1 MNHNS and CDR2 SASEGT. V dropped 7 bases and J dropped 8 bases, with 17 bases sitting between them. The length of the CDR3 is 14 residues.

The genes are TRBV5-1 and TRBJ1-4, with a tentative D call TRBD1 (6 bases). This CDR3 contains 15 residues. Germline V gives CDR1 SGHRS, CDR2 YFSETQ. V dropped 6 bases and J dropped 2 bases, with 14 bases sitting between them. Here the CDR3 reads CASTSTGNTNEKLFF. The CDR3 nucleotides are TGCGCCAGCACTTCCACAGGGAATACTAATGAAAAACTGTTTTTT. Based on the CDR3 plus reference TRBV5-1 and TRBJ1-4, the full variable domain is KAGVTQTPRYLIKTRGQQVTLSCSPISGHRSVSWYQQTPGQGLQFLFEYFSETQRNKGNFPGRFSGRQFSNSRSEMNVSTLELGDSALYLCASTSTGNTNEKLFFGSGTQLSVL.

This clone was picked up a small number of times. The chain links TRBV2 to TRBJ2-3; a weak D match, TRBD2 (6 bases). V dropped 6 bases and J dropped 2 bases, with 18 bases sitting between them. Germline V gives CDR1 SNHLY, CDR2 FYNNEI. This CDR3 comprises 16 residues. The DNA of the CDR3 is TGTGCCAGCAGGGAAAGGAGGGTTTTTGTCACAGATACGCAGTATTTT. This codes for CASRERRVFVTDTQYF.

The chain uses TRBV5-6 and TRBJ2-5; D not resolved. The ends were cut back, 5 bases at V and 4 bases at J, with 6 bases in the middle. The length of the CDR3 is 11 residues. CDR1 is SGHDT, CDR2 YYEEEE, per germline. CDR3 coding DNA: TGTGCCAGCAGGTATAGAGAGACCCAGTACTTC. Its translation is CASRYRETQYF.

V usage is TRBV5-1 and J usage is TRBJ1-2, with D uncertain. The germline V gene encodes CDR1 SGHRS and CDR2 YFSETQ. The V gene lost 6 bases and the J gene lost 4 bases, with 19 bases spanning the gap. CDR3 length: 15 residues. CDR3 region: CASNTAPIDFYGYTF. The CDR3 DNA reads as TGCGCCAGCAACACCGCACCAATCGATTTCTATGGCTACACCTTC. Supplemented by reference TRBV5-1 and TRBJ1-2, the full variable domain reads KAGVTQTPRYLIKTRGQQVTLSCSPISGHRSVSWYQQTPGQGLQFLFEYFSETQRNKGNFPGRFSGRQFSNSRSEMNVSTLELGDSALYLCASNTAPIDFYGYTFGSGTRLTVV.

The genes are TRBV11-2 and TRBJ2-7; 7 nucleotides line up with TRBD2. The CDR3 is 11 residues long. Germline V lookup: CDR1 SGHAT, CDR2 FQNNGV. The V gene end was trimmed by 11 bases and the J gene end by 9 bases; junction bases not matched to a gene: 10. The CDR3 loop reads CASGLVTVQYF. CDR3 DNA sequence: TGTGCCTCAGGACTAGTTACGGTGCAGTACTTC.

This clone turned up a few times. V and J are TRBV6-1 and TRBJ2-7, with 8 bases fitting TRBD2. The germline V gene has CDR1 MNHNS and CDR2 SASEGT. This CDR3 has 19 amino acids. J gave up 3 bases and V 2 bases, and 18 bases lay outside the gene matches. This CDR3 reads CASSEKPGLVSSGLYEQYF. In DNA, the CDR3 is TGTGCCAGCAGTGAAAAACCGGGACTAGTCTCCTCAGGTCTCTACGAGCAGTACTTC.

The chain couples TRBV6-5 to TRBJ1-1; TRBD1 might be the D (5 bases). V lost 2 bases to trimming and J lost 1 base, with 8 bases between them. CDR3 length equals 14 residues. Germline V gene lookup returns CDR1 MNHEY and CDR2 SVGAGI. In nucleotides, the CDR3 is TGTGCCAGCAGTTACATAGGGGCGAACACTGAAGCTTTCTTT. Translated: CASSYIGANTEAFF.

The CDR3 DNA reads as TGCAGCGTTGTGAGGGAGGGCCGGTTTTACGAGCAGTACTTC. Translated: CSVVREGRFYEQYF. The V and J genes are TRBV29-1 and TRBJ2-7; 7 nucleotides match TRBD2. This CDR3 contains 14 residues. Germline values: CDR1 SQVTM, CDR2 ANQGSEA. V shed 4 bases and J 4 bases; nucleotides not matched to a gene: 10.

The sample holds one count of this clone. The V call is TRBV7-9, the J call TRBJ2-1; 7 bases fit TRBD2. Germline V gene data show CDR1 as SEHNR and CDR2 as FQNEAQ (reference sequence). The CDR3 is 11 residues long. V gave up 4 bases and J gave up 11 bases; unmatched junction bases: 2. The CDR3 coding sequence is TGTGCCAGCAGCTCGGGACTACAGCAGTTCTTC. It encodes CASSSGLQQFF.

The genes are TRBV27 and TRBJ2-3; TRBD1 is a possible D gene (5 bases). The V gene's germline CDR1 is MNHEY and CDR2 SMNVEV (reference sequence). V lost 5 bases, J lost 6 bases, and 9 bases lay in between. The CDR3 has 12 residues. CDR3 nucleotides: TGTGCCAGCAGTCCCCCAGGGGATACGCAGTATTTT. This encodes CASSPPGDTQYF.

This clone has only a few counts. The chain has TRBV5-1 and TRBJ2-3; 7 nucleotides agree with TRBD1. V lost 4 bases and J lost 0; bases outside the gene matches: 2. CDR3 length equals 14 residues. Germline V lookup: CDR1 SGHRS, CDR2 YFSETQ. CDR3 amino acids: CASSVGQSTDTQYF. CDR3 coding DNA: TGCGCCAGCAGCGTGGGACAGAGCACAGATACGCAGTATTTT. The full variable domain, with the rest looked up from reference TRBV5-1 and TRBJ2-3, is KAGVTQTPRYLIKTRGQQVTLSCSPISGHRSVSWYQQTPGQGLQFLFEYFSETQRNKGNFPGRFSGRQFSNSRSEMNVSTLELGDSALYLCASSVGQSTDTQYFGPGTRLTVL.

The gene calls are TRBV27 and TRBJ2-7, with 9 nucleotides matching TRBD1. The ends lost 3 bases at V and 6 bases at J; junction bases unmatched: 9. This CDR3 has 15 amino acids. The V gene's germline CDR1 is MNHEY and CDR2 SMNVEV (reference sequence). The CDR3 DNA reads TGTGCCAGCAGTTTCGCCGGGACAGGGATTGGCGAGCAGTACTTC. It encodes CASSFAGTGIGEQYF.

The chain employs TRBV11-2 and TRBJ2-1; D ambiguous. The CDR3 has 11 amino acids. Germline values: CDR1 SGHAT, CDR2 FQNNGV. V dropped 3 bases and J dropped 9 bases, with 6 bases sitting between them. The DNA for the CDR3 is TGTGCCAGCAGCTTCGGGTTTGAGCAGTTCTTC. Protein product: CASSFGFEQFF.

This clone was seen a handful of times. The CDR3 nucleotides are TGTGCCAGCAGTTTATCGAACAGGGGTGACACCATATATTTT. Its protein product is CASSLSNRGDTIYF. The chain uses TRBV27 and TRBJ1-3; the match to TRBD1 covers 7 bases. The CDR3 runs to 14 residues. V shed 0 bases, J shed 8 bases, and the junction held 4 bases outside the gene matches. Per the germline V gene, CDR1 is MNHEY and CDR2 is SMNVEV (reference sequence).

In its sample, this clone was seen a few times. In DNA, the CDR3 is TGCAGCGTTCCGAACCCCGAGAGGAGTAGCACAGATACGCAGTATTTT. Its protein product is CSVPNPERSSTDTQYF. The V gene is TRBV29-1, the J gene TRBJ2-3; the D is unclear. In germline, CDR1 is SQVTM, CDR2 ANQGSEA. The CDR3 has 16 residues. Trimming took 5 bases from V and 0 from J, leaving 18 bases between them.

The V gene is TRBV6-5, the J gene TRBJ1-3; the D gene is possibly TRBD1 (5 bases). The CDR3 is made up of 15 amino acids. Per germline, CDR1 MNHEY and CDR2 SVGAGI. V shed 2 bases and J shed 1 base, with 9 bases lying between them. This CDR3 reads CASSYGAASGNTIYF. Here the CDR3 DNA reads TGTGCCAGCAGTTACGGGGCGGCATCTGGAAACACCATATATTTT.